This TCR beta chain is drawn from a study of blood T cell repertoires in COVID-19. Using immunoSEQ multiplex PCR, the repertoire was profiled, and TCRdb retains in-frame clones only, with some absent. In the table there are roughly 100,000 clones, around 74% of which are singletons. There are 15 residues in the CDR3. The germline CDR1 and CDR2 sequences are SNHLY and FYNNEI. Trimming removed 2 bases from V and 0 bases from J, with 10 bases in between. The sample taken for sequencing was peripheral blood. The receptor comes from a woman aged 70-85 years with acute or convalescent COVID-19. The rearrangement links TRBV2 to TRBJ1-1; D is perhaps TRBD1 (5 bases). The chain's CDR3 is CASSESGGMNTEAFF. As DNA, the CDR3 is TGTGCCAGCAGTGAATCTGGGGGGATGAACACTGAAGCTTTCTTT. Drawing the rest from reference TRBV2 and TRBJ1-1, the complete variable domain is EPEVTQTPSHQVTQMGQEVILRCVPISNHLYFYWYRQILGQKVEFLVSFYNNEISEKSEIFDDQFSVERPDGSNFTLKIRSTKLEDSAMYFCASSESGGMNTEAFFGQGTRLTVV.